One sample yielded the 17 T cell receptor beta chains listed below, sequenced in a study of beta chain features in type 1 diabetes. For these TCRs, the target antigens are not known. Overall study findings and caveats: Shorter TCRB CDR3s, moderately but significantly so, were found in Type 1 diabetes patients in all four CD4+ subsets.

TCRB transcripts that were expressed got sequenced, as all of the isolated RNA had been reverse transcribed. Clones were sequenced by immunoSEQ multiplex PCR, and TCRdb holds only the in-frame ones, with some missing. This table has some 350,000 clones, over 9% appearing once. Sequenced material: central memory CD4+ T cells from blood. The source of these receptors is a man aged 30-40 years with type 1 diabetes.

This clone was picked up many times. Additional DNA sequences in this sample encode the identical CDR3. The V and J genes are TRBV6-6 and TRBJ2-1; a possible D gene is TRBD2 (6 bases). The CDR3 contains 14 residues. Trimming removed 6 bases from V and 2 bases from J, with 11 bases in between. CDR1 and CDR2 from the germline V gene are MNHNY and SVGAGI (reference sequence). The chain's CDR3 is CASSPGLTYNEQFF. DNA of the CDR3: TGTGCCAGCAGCCCGGGACTTACCTACAATGAGCAGTTCTTC.

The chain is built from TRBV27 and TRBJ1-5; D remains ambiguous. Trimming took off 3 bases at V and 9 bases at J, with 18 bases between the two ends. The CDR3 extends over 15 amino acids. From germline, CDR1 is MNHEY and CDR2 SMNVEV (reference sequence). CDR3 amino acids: CASSLEAIRGMPQHF. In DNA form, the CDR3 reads TGTGCCAGCAGTTTGGAGGCCATCCGCGGCATGCCCCAGCATTTT.

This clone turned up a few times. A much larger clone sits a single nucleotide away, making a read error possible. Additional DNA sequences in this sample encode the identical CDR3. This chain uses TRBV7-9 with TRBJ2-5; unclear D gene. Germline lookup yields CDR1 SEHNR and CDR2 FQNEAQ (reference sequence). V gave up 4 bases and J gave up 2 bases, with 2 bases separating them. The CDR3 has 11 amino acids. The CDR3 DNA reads TGTGCCAGCAGCTCGCAAGAGACCCAGTACTTC. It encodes CASSSQETQYF.

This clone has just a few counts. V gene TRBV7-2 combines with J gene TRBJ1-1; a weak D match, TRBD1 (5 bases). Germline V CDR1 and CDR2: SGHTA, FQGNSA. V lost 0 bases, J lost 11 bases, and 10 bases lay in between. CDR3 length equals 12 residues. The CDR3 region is CASSLARGSAFF. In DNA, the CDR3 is TGTGCCAGCAGCTTAGCACGGGGGTCGGCTTTCTTT. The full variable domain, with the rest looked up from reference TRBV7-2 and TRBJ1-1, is GAGVSQSPSNKVTEKGKDVELRCDPISGHTALYWYRQSLGQGLEFLIYFQGNSAPDKSGLPSDRFSAERTGGSVSTLTIQRTQQEDSAVYLCASSLARGSAFFGQGTRLTVV.

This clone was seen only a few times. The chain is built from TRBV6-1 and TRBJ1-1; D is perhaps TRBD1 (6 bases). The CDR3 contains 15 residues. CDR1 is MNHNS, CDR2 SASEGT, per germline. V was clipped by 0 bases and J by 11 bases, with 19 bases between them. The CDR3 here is CASSEATLQGLQAFF. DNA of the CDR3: TGTGCCAGCAGTGAAGCGACCCTACAGGGTTTGCAGGCTTTCTTT.

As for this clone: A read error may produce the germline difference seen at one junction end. CDR3 sequence reads: CASSVSTGGPNF. The CDR3, as DNA: TGTGCCAGCAGCGTATCGACAGGAGGACCAAACTTC. This sequence joins TRBV11-3 and TRBJ2-7; possibly TRBD1 for D (6 bases). CDR3 length: 12 amino acids. Germline CDR1 reads SGHNT; CDR2 reads YENEEA. The full variable domain, its missing parts supplied by reference TRBV11-3 and TRBJ2-7, is EAGVVQSPRYKIIEKKQPVAFWCNPISGHNTLYWYLQNLGQGPELLIRYENEEAVDDSQLPKDRFSAERLKGVDSTLKIQPAELGDSAVYLCASSVSTGGPNFGPGTRLTVT.

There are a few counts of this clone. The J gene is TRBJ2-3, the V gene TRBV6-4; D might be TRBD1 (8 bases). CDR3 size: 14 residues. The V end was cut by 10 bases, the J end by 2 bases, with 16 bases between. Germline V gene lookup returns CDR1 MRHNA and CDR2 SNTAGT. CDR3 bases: TGTGCCATCAGCGGGACAGGCACCACAGATACGCAGTATTTT. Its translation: CAISGTGTTDTQYF.

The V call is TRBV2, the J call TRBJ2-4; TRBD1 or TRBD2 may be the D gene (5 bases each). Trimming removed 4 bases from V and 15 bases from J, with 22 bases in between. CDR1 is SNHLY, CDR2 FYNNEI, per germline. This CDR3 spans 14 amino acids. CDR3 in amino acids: CASSASFRVGVRYF. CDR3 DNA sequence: TGTGCCAGCAGTGCCTCATTCAGGGTGGGGGTTCGGTACTTC.

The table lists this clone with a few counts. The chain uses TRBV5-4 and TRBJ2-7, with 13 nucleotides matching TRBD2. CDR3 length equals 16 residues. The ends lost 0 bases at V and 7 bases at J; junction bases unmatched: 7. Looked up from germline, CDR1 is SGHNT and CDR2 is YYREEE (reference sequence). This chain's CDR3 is CASSLGGLAGAREQYF. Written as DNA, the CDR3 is TGTGCCAGCAGCTTGGGAGGACTAGCGGGAGCGAGGGAGCAGTACTTC.

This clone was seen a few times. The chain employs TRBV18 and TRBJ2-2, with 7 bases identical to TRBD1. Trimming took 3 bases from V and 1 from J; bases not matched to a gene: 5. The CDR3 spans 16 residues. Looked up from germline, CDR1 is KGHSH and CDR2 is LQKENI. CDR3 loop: CASSPLGQLNTGELFF. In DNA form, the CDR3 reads TGTGCCAGCTCACCTCTGGGACAGCTGAACACCGGGGAGCTGTTTTTT.

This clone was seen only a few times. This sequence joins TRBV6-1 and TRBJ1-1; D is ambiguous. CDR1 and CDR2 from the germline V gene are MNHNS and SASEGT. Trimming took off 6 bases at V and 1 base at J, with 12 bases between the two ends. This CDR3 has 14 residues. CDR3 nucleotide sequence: TGTGCCAGCAGCCTATTCCGGACGAACACTGAAGCTTTCTTT. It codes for CASSLFRTNTEAFF.

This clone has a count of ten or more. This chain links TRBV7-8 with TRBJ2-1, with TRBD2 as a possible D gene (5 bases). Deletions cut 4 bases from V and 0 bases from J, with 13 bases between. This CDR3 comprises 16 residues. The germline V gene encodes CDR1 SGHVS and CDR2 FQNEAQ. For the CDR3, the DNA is TGTGCCAGCAGCTCCCAAGAGGGCTCCTCCTACAATGAGCAGTTCTTC. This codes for CASSSQEGSSYNEQFF.

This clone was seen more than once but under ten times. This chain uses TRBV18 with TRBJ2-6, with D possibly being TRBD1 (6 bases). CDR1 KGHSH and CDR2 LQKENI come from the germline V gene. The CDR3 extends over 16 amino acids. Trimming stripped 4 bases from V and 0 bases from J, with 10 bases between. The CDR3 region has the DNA TGTGCCAGCTCACAAGGGGGATCCTCTGGGGCCAACGTCCTGACTTTC. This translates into CASSQGGSSGANVLTF.

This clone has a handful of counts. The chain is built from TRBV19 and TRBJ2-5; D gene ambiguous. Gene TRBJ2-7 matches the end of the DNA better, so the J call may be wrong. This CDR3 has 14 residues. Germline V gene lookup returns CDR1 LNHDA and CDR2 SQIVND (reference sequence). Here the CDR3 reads CASSPTARNYEQYF. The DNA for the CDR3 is TGTGCCAGTAGTCCTACCGCCAGAAACTACGAGCAGTACTTC.

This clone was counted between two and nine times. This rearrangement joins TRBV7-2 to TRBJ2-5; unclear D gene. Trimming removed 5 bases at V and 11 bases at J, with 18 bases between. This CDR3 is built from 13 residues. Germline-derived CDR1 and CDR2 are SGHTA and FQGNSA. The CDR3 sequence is CASSTPRGPRQYF. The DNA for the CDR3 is TGTGCCAGCAGCACCCCAAGAGGCCCACGGCAGTACTTC.

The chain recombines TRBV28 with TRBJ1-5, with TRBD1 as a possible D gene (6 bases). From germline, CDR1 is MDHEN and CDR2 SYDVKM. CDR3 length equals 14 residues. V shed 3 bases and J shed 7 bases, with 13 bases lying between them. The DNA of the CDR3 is TGTGCCAGCAGTTTTCCCCGGGGGCCCCAGCCCCAGCATTTT. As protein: CASSFPRGPQPQHF.

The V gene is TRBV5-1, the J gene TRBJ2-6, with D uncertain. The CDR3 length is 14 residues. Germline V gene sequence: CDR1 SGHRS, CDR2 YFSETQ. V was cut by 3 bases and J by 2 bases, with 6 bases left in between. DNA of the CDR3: TGCGCCAGCAGCTGGGATACTGGGGCCAACGTCCTGACTTTC. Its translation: CASSWDTGANVLTF.